A single sample gave rise to the 22 T cell receptor beta chains below, sequenced in a study of a mutant IDH1 vaccine in newly diagnosed glioma (dated by TCRdb to about 2021). The time point label for this specimen denotes: week 5, during vaccination. Each vaccine dose was 300 ug of a 20-mer mutant IDH1 peptide in Montanide, given subcutaneously with topical imiquimod. To prepare the library, the immunoSEQ multiplex PCR assay was applied. Held by TCRdb, this immuneACCESS table contains in-frame sequences only and omits some clones. Under half of the omission traces to an unresolved V gene where checked; the cause of the rest is unknown. The sample table shows approximately 50,000 clones, and 78% are seen once. The ten top clones hold roughly 5% of the sample. Their cognate antigens are unknown. The sample in question was PBMCs, obtained from a glioma patient whose treatment included an IDH1 peptide vaccine. The receptor source for this set is a man between 45 and 60 years old with glioma.

The chain links TRBV2 to TRBJ2-2; D uncertain. V dropped 6 bases and J dropped 3 bases, with 14 bases sitting between them. The CDR3 is 15 residues long. Germline V gene lookup returns CDR1 SNHLY and CDR2 FYNNEI. The CDR3 nucleotides read TGTGCCAGCAGCCCCCTCCGGACGGACACCGGGGAGCTGTTTTTT. Amino acid sequence: CASSPLRTDTGELFF.

The CDR3 spells CASSLSGSSYNEQFF. The CDR3 DNA is TGTGCCAGCAGCTTATCGGGGAGCTCCTACAATGAGCAGTTCTTC. The rearrangement joins TRBV5-6 to TRBJ2-1, with TRBD2 as a possible D gene (5 bases). The CDR3 has 15 amino acids. The V gene's germline CDR1 is SGHDT and CDR2 YYEEEE. V dropped 2 bases and J dropped 0 bases, with 9 bases sitting between them.

J is TRBJ2-2 and V is TRBV5-1; 7 bases map to TRBD1. CDR1 SGHRS and CDR2 YFSETQ come from the germline V gene. This CDR3 region has 17 residues. J gave up 2 bases and V 0 bases, and 7 bases lay outside the gene matches. This chain's CDR3 is CASSLDGDRANTGELFF. As DNA, the CDR3 is TGCGCCAGCAGCTTGGATGGTGACAGGGCTAACACCGGGGAGCTGTTTTTT. Variable domain in full (rest from reference TRBV5-1 and TRBJ2-2): KAGVTQTPRYLIKTRGQQVTLSCSPISGHRSVSWYQQTPGQGLQFLFEYFSETQRNKGNFPGRFSGRQFSNSRSEMNVSTLELGDSALYLCASSLDGDRANTGELFFGEGSRLTVL.

V usage is TRBV2 and J usage is TRBJ2-1; 11 bases are a match to TRBD2. The CDR3 is 16 amino acids. Unmatched junction bases numbered 11, after V lost 6 bases and J lost 7 bases. CDR1 SNHLY and CDR2 FYNNEI come from the germline V gene. In nucleotides, the CDR3 is TGTGCCAGCAGGCGAAATAGCGGGGGGGCCTCTAATGAGCAGTTCTTC. The encoded protein is CASRRNSGGASNEQFF.

This clone was observed a handful of times. The V call is TRBV2, the J call TRBJ2-7, with 7 bases lining up with TRBD1. J was trimmed by 7 bases and V by 7 bases; bases with no gene match: 7. The CDR3 is 12 amino acids. Germline V gives CDR1 SNHLY, CDR2 FYNNEI. Here the CDR3 reads CASTLTGLEQYF. CDR3 DNA sequence: TGTGCCAGCACCCTGACAGGGTTGGAGCAGTACTTC.

V gene TRBV4-1 combines with J gene TRBJ1-5; D not resolved. Germline-derived CDR1 and CDR2 are MGHRA and YSYEKL. CDR3 length: 15 amino acids. Trimming pared 1 base from V and 4 bases from J, leaving 11 bases between. As DNA, the CDR3 is TGCGCCAGCAGCCAAGGAGAGCAGCCGAATCAGCCCCAGCATTTT. This sequence encodes CASSQGEQPNQPQHF.

This clone has a handful of counts. V usage is TRBV2 and J usage is TRBJ2-5; D remains unclear. V was cut by 6 bases and J by 1 base, with 15 bases left in between. Germline CDR1 and CDR2: SNHLY and FYNNEI. The CDR3 is 15 amino acids. CDR3 residues: CASRSKAGSQETQYF. CDR3 nucleotides: TGTGCCAGCAGGAGTAAGGCCGGCTCCCAAGAGACCCAGTACTTC. The entire variable domain, with the rest obtained from reference TRBV2 and TRBJ2-5, is as follows: EPEVTQTPSHQVTQMGQEVILRCVPISNHLYFYWYRQILGQKVEFLVSFYNNEISEKSEIFDDQFSVERPDGSNFTLKIRSTKLEDSAMYFCASRSKAGSQETQYFGPGTRLLVL.

The chain combines TRBV5-4 with TRBJ2-7, with D possibly being TRBD1 (5 bases). V lost 3 bases, J lost 2 bases, and 15 bases lay in between. Germline values: CDR1 SGHNT, CDR2 YYREEE (reference sequence). This CDR3 comprises 15 residues. Written as DNA, the CDR3 is TGTGCCAGCAGCTCCCGGACACAAATTACCTACGAGCAGTACTTC. Residues: CASSSRTQITYEQYF.

The CDR3: CASSPRTGDSYSPLHF. As DNA, the CDR3 is TGTGCCAGCAGCCCCCGGACAGGGGACTCCTATTCACCCCTCCACTTT. The rearrangement uses TRBV5-5 and TRBJ1-6; 9 nucleotides align to TRBD1. CDR3 length: 16 amino acids. Germline lookup yields CDR1 SGHKS and CDR2 YYEKEE (reference sequence). J lost 8 bases, V lost 4 bases, and 10 bases had no gene match.

This clone was seen more than once but under ten times. The V gene is TRBV5-6, the J gene TRBJ1-3; D is ambiguous. V lost 0 bases, J lost 4 bases, and 8 bases lay in between. The length of the CDR3 is 14 residues. Germline CDR1 is SGHDT and CDR2 is YYEEEE. The CDR3 spells CASSLGAPGNTIYF. CDR3 nucleotide sequence: TGTGCCAGCAGCTTGGGGGCTCCCGGAAACACCATATATTTT.

The chain combines TRBV11-2 with TRBJ2-3, with D uncertain. Trimming left V 5 bases short and J 3 bases short, with 6 bases between. The CDR3 is 12 amino acids. The V gene's germline CDR1 is SGHAT and CDR2 FQNNGV. CDR3 region: CASSRVTDTQYF. CDR3 sequence (DNA): TGTGCCAGCAGCCGAGTTACAGATACGCAGTATTTT.

The V and J genes are TRBV29-1 and TRBJ1-2; perhaps TRBD1 as D (6 bases). This CDR3 is 11 amino acids long. V was cut by 3 bases and J by 7 bases, with 9 bases left in between. Germline V gene lookup returns CDR1 SQVTM and CDR2 ANQGSEA. CDR3 residues: CSVDRGGGYTF. Written as DNA, the CDR3 is TGCAGCGTTGACAGGGGTGGTGGCTACACCTTC.

CDR3 in amino acids: CASSVRDRAYGYTF. The CDR3 region has the DNA TGTGCCAGTAGTGTTCGGGACAGGGCCTATGGCTACACCTTC. The V call is TRBV19, the J call TRBJ1-2, with 9 bases fitting TRBD1. Germline CDR1 is LNHDA and CDR2 is SQIVND (reference sequence). The J segment lost 4 bases and the V segment lost 5 bases, leaving 5 bases of the junction unmatched. This CDR3 is 14 amino acids long. The whole variable domain, remainder taken from reference TRBV19 and TRBJ1-2, is DGGITQSPKYLFRKEGQNVTLSCEQNLNHDAMYWYRQDPGQGLRLIYYSQIVNDFQKGDIAEGYSVSREKKESFPLTVTSAQKNPTAFYLCASSVRDRAYGYTFGSGTRLTVV.

The V call is TRBV5-6, the J call TRBJ2-5; tentatively, D is TRBD2 (5 bases). This CDR3 contains 14 residues. Trimming left V 1 base short and J 5 bases short, with 12 bases between. Germline CDR1 SGHDT, CDR2 YYEEEE. The chain's CDR3 is CASSLLRAVETQYF. The CDR3 DNA reads TGTGCCAGCAGCTTGTTGCGGGCCGTGGAGACCCAGTACTTC.

The V call is TRBV29-1, the J call TRBJ2-5; tentatively, D is TRBD1 or TRBD2 (5 bases each). Germline assignment: CDR1 SQVTM and CDR2 ANQGSEA. The CDR3 consists of 16 residues. Trimming took off 6 bases at V and 1 base at J, with 21 bases between the two ends. The CDR3 loop is CSVGPGTDRIQETQYF. CDR3 DNA sequence: TGCAGCGTGGGGCCCGGGACCGATAGAATCCAAGAGACCCAGTACTTC. The variable domain in full, with the rest retrieved from reference TRBV29-1 and TRBJ2-5, is SAVISQKPSRDICQRGTSLTIQCQVDSQVTMMFWYRQQPGQSLTLIATANQGSEATYESGFVIDKFPISRPNLTFSTLTVSNMSPEDSSIYLCSVGPGTDRIQETQYFGPGTRLLVL.

The V and J genes are TRBV28 and TRBJ1-5, with D possibly matching TRBD1 (5 bases). Germline V gene sequence: CDR1 MDHEN, CDR2 SYDVKM. The CDR3 extends over 13 amino acids. V was pared by 5 bases and J by 4 bases, with 9 bases between. The CDR3 reads CASSLWGNQPQHF. In nucleotides, the CDR3 is TGTGCCAGCAGTCTGTGGGGGAATCAGCCCCAGCATTTT. Together with reference TRBV28 and TRBJ1-5, the CDR3 gives the full variable domain: DVKVTQSSRYLVKRTGEKVFLECVQDMDHENMFWYRQDPGLGLRLIYFSYDVKMKEKGDIPEGYSVSREKKERFSLILESASTNQTSMYLCASSLWGNQPQHFGDGTRLSIL.

The rearrangement links TRBV28 to TRBJ2-1, with 12 bases matching TRBD2. V dropped 5 bases and J dropped 9; count of bases not matched to a gene: 20. The CDR3 covers 19 residues. Germline assignment: CDR1 MDHEN and CDR2 SYDVKM. The CDR3 here is CASSPNPGLAGHPGTEQFF. The CDR3 DNA follows: TGTGCCAGCAGTCCGAACCCGGGACTAGCGGGCCACCCAGGGACTGAGCAGTTCTTC. Combining the CDR3 with reference TRBV28 and TRBJ2-1 gives the whole variable domain DVKVTQSSRYLVKRTGEKVFLECVQDMDHENMFWYRQDPGLGLRLIYFSYDVKMKEKGDIPEGYSVSREKKERFSLILESASTNQTSMYLCASSPNPGLAGHPGTEQFFGPGTRLTVL.

The chain is built from TRBV7-2 and TRBJ1-2, with D perhaps TRBD1 (6 bases). The CDR3 contains 13 residues. Trimming left V 1 base short and J 6 bases short, with 9 bases between. The germline CDR1 and CDR2 sequences are SGHTA and FQGNSA. The CDR3 DNA follows: TGTGCCAGCAGCTTAGACAGGGCCGATGGCTACACCTTC. This encodes CASSLDRADGYTF.

V gene TRBV6-1 combines with J gene TRBJ1-1; D not resolved. Trimming pared 4 bases from V and 0 bases from J, leaving 12 bases between. The CDR3 totals 15 residues. The germline V gene encodes CDR1 MNHNS and CDR2 SASEGT. The CDR3 loop reads CASSARSVVNTEAFF. The CDR3 DNA reads TGTGCCAGCAGTGCCAGGTCCGTGGTGAACACTGAAGCTTTCTTT.

This rearrangement joins TRBV28 to TRBJ1-1; TRBD1 might be the D (5 bases). V was pared by 8 bases and J by 7 bases, with 20 bases between. This CDR3 comprises 14 residues. The germline CDR1 and CDR2 sequences are MDHEN and SYDVKM. CDR3 in DNA: TGTGCCAGCCTTTCTAATCTGAAGGGGAATGAAGCTTTCTTT. It codes for CASLSNLKGNEAFF.

The chain couples TRBV6-6 to TRBJ2-5; D not certain. V was shortened by 6 bases and J by 5 bases, with 7 bases between the two germline ends. The germline V gene encodes CDR1 MNHNY and CDR2 SVGAGI (reference sequence). CDR3 size: 11 residues. CDR3 DNA sequence: TGTGCCAGCAGCCTCGGGGAGACCCAGTACTTC. Residues: CASSLGETQYF.

V is TRBV6-1 and J is TRBJ1-1, with 7 positions matching TRBD1. CDR3 length: 15 residues. V lost 2 bases, J lost 1 base, and 4 bases stayed unmatched. CDR1 MNHNS and CDR2 SASEGT come from the germline V gene. The CDR3 DNA is TGTGCCAGCAGTGAAAGGAGGGGGCAGAACACTGAAGCTTTCTTT. Its translation: CASSERRGQNTEAFF.